This is a list of T cell receptor beta chains from one sample in a study of T-cell reconstitution after alpha-beta-depleted transplantation in children. MiXCR, run by TCRdb on the PCR reads, gives a single entry per CDR3 protein. The profile shows about 580,000 distinct CDR3 sequences, about 21% of them singletons. This specimen was PBMCs, mostly from graft donor cells, taken 360 days after TCRalphabeta/CD19-depleted stem cell transplant. The receptors were gathered from a boy under two years old who had a stem cell transplant for acute myeloid leukemia, so the T cells may come from the graft donor. Each CDR3 is given with its conserved first and last residue.

CDR3: CASSQDGSQETQYF
V: TRBV4-2
J: TRBJ2-5

CDR3: CASSSPGLAGAQRDTQYF
V: TRBV7-6
J: TRBJ2-3

CDR3: CASSEWTGSTEAFF
V: TRBV25-1
J: TRBJ1-1

CDR3: CASSFDRGTYEQYF
V: TRBV7-2
J: TRBJ2-7

CDR3: CASSLRQENTGELFF
V: TRBV7-9
J: TRBJ2-2

CDR3: CASSKTGGVRTEAFF
V: TRBV7-2
J: TRBJ1-1

CDR3: CASSLYGSYEQYF
V: TRBV5-1
J: TRBJ2-7

CDR3: CASSAGLAGAYNEQFF
V: TRBV27
J: TRBJ2-1

CDR3: CASRADRGPSNQPQHF
V: TRBV28
J: TRBJ1-5

CDR3: CSATGTVTSYEQYF
V: TRBV20-1
J: TRBJ2-7

CDR3: CASSLGSGPSGNTIYF
V: TRBV11-3
J: TRBJ1-3

CDR3: CASSFGQLNEKLFF
V: TRBV12-3/TRBV12-4
J: TRBJ1-4

CDR3: CASSFPGQGLDTQYF
V: TRBV12-3/TRBV12-4
J: TRBJ2-3

CDR3: CASVYRGRSNEQFF
V: TRBV4-3
J: TRBJ2-1

CDR3: CASSLSDGAYGYTF
V: TRBV7-9
J: TRBJ1-2

CDR3: CASSLYGGTNTGELFF
V: TRBV5-5
J: TRBJ2-2

CDR3: CASRTRGAGANVLTF
V: TRBV6-1
J: TRBJ2-6

CDR3: CASSYSTLADNEQFF
V: TRBV6-2/TRBV6-3
J: TRBJ2-1

CDR3: CASSYSTSTETQYF
V: TRBV6-5
J: TRBJ2-5

CDR3: CATSDLRSIGGDFQETQYF
V: TRBV24-1
J: TRBJ2-5

CDR3: CASSAGHLYEQYF
V: TRBV5-6
J: TRBJ2-7

CDR3: CASSPWTAGNTIYF
V: TRBV19
J: TRBJ1-3